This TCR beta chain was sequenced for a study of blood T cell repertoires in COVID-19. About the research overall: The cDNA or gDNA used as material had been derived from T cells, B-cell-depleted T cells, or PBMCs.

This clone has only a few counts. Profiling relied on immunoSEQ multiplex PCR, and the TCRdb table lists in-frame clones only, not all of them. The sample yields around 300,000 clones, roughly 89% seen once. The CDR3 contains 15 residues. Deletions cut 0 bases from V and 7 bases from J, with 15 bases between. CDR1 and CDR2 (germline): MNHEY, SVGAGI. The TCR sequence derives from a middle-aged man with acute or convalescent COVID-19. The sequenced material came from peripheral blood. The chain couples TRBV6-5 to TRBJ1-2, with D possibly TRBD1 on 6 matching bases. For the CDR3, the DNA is TGTGCCAGCAGTTACTCGATTCAGGGGTGGGCTGGCTACACCTTC. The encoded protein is CASSYSIQGWAGYTF.